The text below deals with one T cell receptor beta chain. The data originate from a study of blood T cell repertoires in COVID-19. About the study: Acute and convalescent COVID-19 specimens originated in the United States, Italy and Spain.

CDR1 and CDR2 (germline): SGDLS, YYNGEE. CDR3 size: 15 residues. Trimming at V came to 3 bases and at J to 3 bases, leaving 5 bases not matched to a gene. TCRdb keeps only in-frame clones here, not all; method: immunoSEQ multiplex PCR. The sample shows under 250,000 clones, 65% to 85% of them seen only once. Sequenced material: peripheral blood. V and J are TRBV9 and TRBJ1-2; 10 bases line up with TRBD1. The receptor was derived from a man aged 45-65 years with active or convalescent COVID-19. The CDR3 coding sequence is TGTGCCAGCAGCGGGGGGACAGGGGAGTACTATGGCTACACCTTC. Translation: CASSGGTGEYYGYTF.